This T cell receptor beta chain was recorded in a study of blood T cell repertoires in COVID-19 (dated by TCRdb to between 2020 and 2021). General notes on the study: The collaborator samples originated in the United States, Italy and Spain and spanned the acute and convalescent phases of COVID-19. The prospective study material was composed of cDNA or gDNA derived from T cells, B-cell-depleted T cells, or PBMCs. The dataset comprised deeply sampled blood TCRbeta repertoires from subjects exposed to, actively infected with, or recovered from COVID-19. The repertoires were released in a freely available public database intended as a resource for research on the immune response to SARS-CoV-2. The samples were drawn from the first 160 participants of the ongoing ImmuneRACE study and from 950 to 1,500 subjects provided by 6 global collaborators. Sample metadata almost always included a de-identified subject ID, COVID-19 status, age in years and sex. Where available, HLA class I and class II types were taken from metadata supplied by the sample provider and were not determined by assay-based typing.

Collaborating institutions collected whole blood in K2EDTA tubes following their own protocols. For TCRbeta analysis, collaborators shipped samples in one of three forms: frozen whole blood, isolated PBMCs, or DNA extracted from either of those sample types. The junction shows trimming of 0 bases on V and 2 bases on J, plus 13 bases between the germline ends. Measured from the cysteine to the phenylalanine, the CDR3 is 16 residues long. Of all the DNA, just the CDR3 is kept, 48 bases in frame from base 1. Taken from the germline V gene, the CDR1 and CDR2 loops are MGHRA and YSYEKL. As regards this clone: What antigen it recognizes has not been identified. Base qualities are not recorded, but no much larger clone differs from it by a single base.

Study-level results and caveats: The quantity of clinical and demographic metadata differed by source and by participant and was supplied without curation.

The immunoSEQ Assay, a bias-controlled multiplex PCR, was used to amplify TCRbeta CDR3 regions from genomic DNA. The paper's data handling went like this. Within the assay, amplification of reference gene primers was used to estimate how many nucleated cells each sample contained. Sequence reads were collapsed and filtered to measure the absolute abundance of every unique TCRbeta CDR3 rearrangement. For each sample, productive Simpson clonality was calculated as the square root of Simpson's diversity index over productive rearrangements. As stored in TCRdb, this immuneACCESS dataset retains in-frame rearrangements with V and J assigned. A fraction of the clones does not appear; measured against another copy, unresolved V genes explain less than half of the discrepancy, and the remainder lacks a known reason. That table furnishes V, J and clone size, whereas the DNA furnished D and trimming. This sample gives around 190,000 clones in total; around nine tenths of them show up just once. About 4.4% of the sample goes to the ten largest clones.

This receptor chain uses TRBV4-1 and TRBJ1-2; the D gene identity is not certain. The receptor was isolated from a human donor in a cohort sampled during active COVID-19. Sequencing used peripheral blood. The CDR3 sequence is CASSQEGARRNYGYTF. The DNA is as follows: TGCGCCAGCAGCCAAGAAGGTGCCAGGAGGAACTATGGCTACACCTTC.